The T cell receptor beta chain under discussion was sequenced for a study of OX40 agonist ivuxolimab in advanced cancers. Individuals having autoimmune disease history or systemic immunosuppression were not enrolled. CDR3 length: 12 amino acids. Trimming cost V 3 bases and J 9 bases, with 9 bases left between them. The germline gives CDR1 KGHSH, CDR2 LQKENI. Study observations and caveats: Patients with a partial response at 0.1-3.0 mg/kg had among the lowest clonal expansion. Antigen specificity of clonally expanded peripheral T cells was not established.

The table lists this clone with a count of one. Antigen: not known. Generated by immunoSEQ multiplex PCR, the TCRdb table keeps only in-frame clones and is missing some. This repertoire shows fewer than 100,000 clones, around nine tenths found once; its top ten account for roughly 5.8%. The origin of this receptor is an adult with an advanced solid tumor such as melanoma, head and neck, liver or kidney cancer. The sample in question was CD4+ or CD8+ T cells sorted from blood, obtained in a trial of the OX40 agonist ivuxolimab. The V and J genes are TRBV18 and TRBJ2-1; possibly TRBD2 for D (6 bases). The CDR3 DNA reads TGTGCCAGCTCACCCCTCGGGAGTGAGCAGTTCTTC. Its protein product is CASSPLGSEQFF.